These 5 T cell receptor beta chains share one sample of origin, sequenced in a study of shared clonotypes between healthy human individuals. TCRdb keeps only in-frame clones here, not all; method: immunoSEQ multiplex PCR. The sample shows over 2,000,000 clones, 90% to 95% of them seen only once. The naive CD8 fraction comprised CD45RO-negative cells positively selected for CCR7 and excluded terminally differentiated effector memory CD45RA+ cells. The specimen was naive CD8+ T cells from PBMCs. The receptor source for this set is a man aged 18 to 35 in good health. Some clones in this sample may be carry-over from other donors' samples.

The rearrangement uses TRBV9 and TRBJ2-3, with D unclear. CDR1 is SGDLS and CDR2 is YYNGEE in the germline V gene. There are 14 residues in the CDR3. V gave up 3 bases and J gave up 2 bases, with 10 bases separating them. Here the CDR3 reads CASSAGVTTDTQYF. The CDR3 DNA reads TGTGCCAGCAGCGCTGGAGTTACCACAGATACGCAGTATTTT.

This chain links TRBV5-1 with TRBJ2-2; D perhaps matches TRBD2 (6 bases). This CDR3 region has 15 residues. CDR1 is SGHRS, CDR2 YFSETQ, per germline. V lost 4 bases and J 3 bases, leaving 13 bases between the germline ends. For the CDR3, the DNA is TGCGCCAGCAGCCTTTCGGGACTTTACACCGGGGAGCTGTTTTTT. Its protein is CASSLSGLYTGELFF.

The V and J genes are TRBV27 and TRBJ2-2, with 10 nucleotides matching TRBD1. The germline gives CDR1 MNHEY, CDR2 SMNVEV (reference sequence). This CDR3 has 16 amino acids. V lost 6 bases, J lost 5 bases, and 9 bases stayed unmatched. CDR3 residues: CASRPVPGQGTGELFF. The CDR3 coding sequence is TGTGCCAGCAGGCCCGTTCCGGGACAGGGGACCGGGGAGCTGTTTTTT.

The rearrangement uses TRBV9 and TRBJ1-1, with 9 bases lining up with TRBD1. In germline, CDR1 is SGDLS, CDR2 YYNGEE. J gave up 2 bases and V 0 bases, and 11 bases lay outside the gene matches. CDR3 length: 18 residues. CDR3 nucleotides: TGTGCCAGCAGCGTAGATGTACAGGGGGCGCATATTAACACTGAAGCTTTCTTT. It translates to CASSVDVQGAHINTEAFF.

As to this clone: Other DNA sequences within the sample encode an identical CDR3. The chain carries TRBV4-2 and TRBJ1-2, with D hard to call. This CDR3 is 14 amino acids long. V dropped 0 bases and J dropped 2 bases, with 7 bases sitting between them. Looked up from germline, CDR1 is LGHNA and CDR2 is YNFKEQ. Here the CDR3 reads CASSQDPGNYGYTF. CDR3 sequence (DNA): TGTGCCAGCAGCCAAGATCCGGGGAACTATGGCTACACCTTC.